This is a list of T cell receptor beta chains from one sample in a study of blood T cell repertoires in COVID-19. The data were produced by immunoSEQ multiplex PCR, yet TCRdb's version contains in-frame clones alone and is incomplete. The table shows roughly 350,000 clones, with 85% occurring only once. Sequencing was done on a sample of peripheral blood. Receptors were obtained from a woman aged 18-29 years with acute or convalescent COVID-19. The CDR3 runs from the conserved cysteine through the conserved F or W. Fields, in order: V gene, J gene, CDR3 protein.

V: TRBV28; J: TRBJ2-1; CDR3: CASSLRAGPRNEQFF
V: TRBV21-1; J: TRBJ2-3; CDR3: CARPFPVSTDTQYF
V: TRBV18; J: TRBJ2-7; CDR3: CASSPSGTSGLLEQYF
V: TRBV19; J: TRBJ1-3; CDR3: CASSLQRIDTIYF
V: TRBV5-6; J: TRBJ2-7; CDR3: CASSLYSGGAGFYEQYF
V: TRBV11-2; J: TRBJ2-5; CDR3: CASSSGRETQYF
V: TRBV6-6; J: TRBJ2-7; CDR3: CASSTPRGSSYEQYF
V: TRBV5-6; J: TRBJ2-2; CDR3: CASSFQGTAYTGELFF
V: TRBV5-5; J: TRBJ2-6; CDR3: CASSLVHSSGANVLTF
V: TRBV2; J: TRBJ2-3; CDR3: CASSLQGPTDTQYF
V: TRBV27; J: TRBJ1-1; CDR3: CASSTGNTEAFF
V: TRBV12-5; J: TRBJ1-3; CDR3: CASGLGHPGGANTIYF
V: TRBV19; J: TRBJ1-1; CDR3: CASSPTGGWTEAFF
V: TRBV30; J: TRBJ2-3; CDR3: CAWKGLGAASTDTQYF
V: TRBV7-9; J: TRBJ1-4; CDR3: CASSFPGPNEKLFF
V: TRBV11-2; J: TRBJ1-1; CDR3: CASSQSGGNTEAFF
V: TRBV7-3; J: TRBJ2-7; CDR3: CASSPAQESYEQYF
V: TRBV9; J: TRBJ1-2; CDR3: CASSVGQGVVYGYTF